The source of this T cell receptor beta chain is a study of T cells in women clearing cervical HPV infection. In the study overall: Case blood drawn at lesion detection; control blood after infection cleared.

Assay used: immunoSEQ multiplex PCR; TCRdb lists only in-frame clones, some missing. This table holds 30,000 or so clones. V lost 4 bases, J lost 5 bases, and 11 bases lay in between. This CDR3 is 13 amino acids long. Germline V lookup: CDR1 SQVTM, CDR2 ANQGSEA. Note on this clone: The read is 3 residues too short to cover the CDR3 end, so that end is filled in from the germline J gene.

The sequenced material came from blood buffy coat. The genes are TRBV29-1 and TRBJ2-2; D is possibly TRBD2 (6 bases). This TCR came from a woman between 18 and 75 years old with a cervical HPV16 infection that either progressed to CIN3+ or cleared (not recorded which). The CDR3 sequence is CSVGGVGTGELFF. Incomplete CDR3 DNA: TGCAGCGTTGGCGGGGTAGGGACCGGGGAG.